Detailed here is one T cell receptor (beta chain). There is no known antigen for this receptor. Within one base of it there is no much larger clone, and no base qualities were kept. The source of the sample is a study of T cells in Graves' hyperthyroidism and ophthalmopathy (dated 2019 in TCRdb). With respect to the entire study: Peripheral blood was sampled at the time of initial diagnosis, prior to any treatment. To identify distinguishing TCR V-J signatures, a discovery cohort of some 99 patients was used, comprising 40 to 45 with Graves' ophthalmopathy and about 59 with stable Graves' hyperthyroidism. Prospective prediction of ophthalmopathy was tested in an independent validation cohort consisting of fewer than 20 hyperthyroidism patients and approximately 16 patients who later progressed to ophthalmopathy. The roughly 91 discovery patients were randomly split 7:3 into training and test sets. Thyroid tissue and blood T-cell repertoires from about six Graves' hyperthyroidism patients were also compared in the study. Following sampling, methimazole starting at 30 mg daily was given to hyperthyroidism patients, and high-dose intravenous methylprednisolone was given to ophthalmopathy patients. The paper describes TCR Vbeta CDR3 sequencing of around 130 peripheral blood samples, made up of around 41 ophthalmopathy patients, approximately 76 hyperthyroidism patients and roughly 17 progressor patients. What the work shows at the level of the full study, not this receptor alone: A 13 V-J signature model separated ophthalmopathy from stable hyperthyroidism, with 87.88% sensitivity and about 81% specificity in cross-validation and 80%/75% in testing. Most expanded thyroid clonotypes (frequency above 0.001) were also detected in blood, suggesting blood repertoires may reflect thyroid immune responses. In validation, progression to ophthalmopathy was predicted by the model with nearly 71% sensitivity and 72% to 80% specificity, a median of around 6.5 months before onset. No statistical method was used to fix the sample size in advance, and group allocation was not hidden from the investigators.

TCR beta CDR3 regions were amplified from RNA transcripts. A first-round RT-PCR of the TCR CDR3 used the HTBI primer set with the Qiagen OneStep RT-PCR kit. Libraries were constructed in a second round of multiplex PCR, after which size selection and purification were carried out. Sequencing of the libraries was done on an Illumina HiSeq2000 using paired-end 100 bp reads. The original methods were these. SOAPnuke was used to process the raw data, with reads discarded if the reads contained adapters or uncalled bases, had a mean Phred below 15, or lacked an exact constant-primer or identifier match. COPE v1.2.5 was used to merge high-quality paired reads, and clonotypes were defined as unique nucleotide sequences. MiTCR v1.1 was used to align the clonotypes against IMGT TRBV, TRBD and TRBJ reference segments. Analysis was restricted to V-J combinations with a frequency above 0.0001, which covered approximately 99% of repertoires. The TCS score was defined as F50 (clonal expansion) divided by E x V (chaos), with BLOSUM62-based TCRdist calculated between CDR3 peptides within each V-J. Welch's t-statistics and random forest reduced just over 500 V-J features to under 15, which were used in a naive Bayes classifier (R e1071). TCRdb took the public reads, trimmed them with fastp at Q25, ran MiXCR for clone calling and kept in-frame beta chains. Entries that share a CDR3 protein sequence are merged under the most common genes and DNA. For this entry, the V and J calls and clone size follow TCRdb and not the study's own pipeline. The sample table lists 330,000 or so distinct CDR3 sequences, around 20% of them with a count of one. Of the sample, about 35% falls within the top ten clones.

The CDR3 spans 17 residues, from the cysteine through the phenylalanine. Here the CDR3 DNA is all that survives: 51 bases in frame from base 1. Here V drops 0 bases and J drops 9 bases, and the junction holds 10 bases not matched to any gene. The germline V gene (reference sequence) sets CDR1 to GTSNPN and CDR2 to SVGIG. In the ophthalmopathy patients, disease was moderately to severely active, with a Clinical Activity Score of 3 or more, a NOSPECS grade of 4 or more, and a duration of less than 3 months. Any patient with an uncontrolled infection, another autoimmune disease, pregnancy or lactation was excluded. Diagnoses relied on clinical symptoms, serum thyroxine and TRAb, thyroid ultrasound and orbital computed tomography. PBMCs were isolated from around 10 ml of fresh peripheral blood by Ficoll-Paque density gradient centrifugation. Total RNA was extracted using Trizol reagent, and RNA quality was assessed on an Agilent 2100 Bioanalyzer.

This receptor was taken from a man between 45 and 60 years old with Graves' ophthalmopathy. The chain joins TRBV30 to TRBJ2-1; 14 middle bases align to TRBD2. The sample was blood. The sequence in DNA is TGTGCCTGGAGTGTCCCATGGACTAGCGGGAGGAAGGGTGAGCAGTTCTTC. It encodes CAWSVPWTSGRKGEQFF.